The clone carrying this T cell receptor beta chain was detected a few times. Its specificity is unknown. This specimen comes from a study of beta chain features in type 1 diabetes. Study observations and caveats: Patients showed naive, central memory and Treg TCRB repertoires that appeared more similar than those of healthy donors. VDJ junctions in type 1 diabetes patients carried more deletions and fewer insertions. Shorter TCRB CDR3s, moderately but significantly so, were found in Type 1 diabetes patients in all four CD4+ subsets.

Trimming took 6 bases from V and 3 from J; bases not matched to a gene: 3. Germline V gene data show CDR1 as SGHTA and CDR2 as FQGNSA. The CDR3 sequence is 14 residues long. The whole isolated RNA underwent reverse transcription, so sequencing captured expressed TCRB transcripts. The method was immunoSEQ multiplex PCR; TCRdb's version includes in-frame clones alone and lacks a portion of them. The sample carries about 160,000 clones, 6% to 9% recorded once. V usage is TRBV7-2 and J usage is TRBJ2-3; TRBD2 agrees at 10 bases. The material sequenced was central memory CD4+ T cells from blood. The receptor was isolated from a man between 18 and 29 years old with type 1 diabetes. For the CDR3, the DNA is TGTGCCAGCAGACCAGCGGGGGGGACAGATACGCAGTATTTT. It translates to CASRPAGGTDTQYF.